The 15 T cell receptor beta chains given below trace back to one sample, sequenced in a study of blood T cell repertoires in COVID-19. Clones were sequenced by immunoSEQ multiplex PCR, and TCRdb holds only the in-frame ones, with some missing. The sample lists some 120,000 clones; more than 90% were seen once. The sample taken for sequencing was peripheral blood. These receptors all stem from a man in his fifties or sixties with active COVID-19.

This chain links TRBV28 with TRBJ1-2; D is possibly TRBD1 (6 bases). There are 15 residues in the CDR3. V lost 8 bases and J lost 6, with 22 bases in between. Germline V gene sequence: CDR1 MDHEN, CDR2 SYDVKM. Here the CDR3 DNA reads TGTGCCAGCCTTGCTTCGGGCAGGGGATCCAATGGCTACACCTTC. Its protein product is CASLASGRGSNGYTF.

This chain uses TRBV3-1 (or the pseudogene TRBV3-2) with TRBJ2-3; 8 bases are a match to TRBD1. Germline values: CDR1 LGHDT, CDR2 YNNKEL (reference sequence). J was trimmed by 6 bases and V by 5 bases; bases with no gene match: 10. The CDR3 extends over 15 amino acids. The CDR3 loop is CASSSTGGRTDTQYF. CDR3 DNA: TGTGCCAGCAGCTCCACAGGGGGGAGGACGGATACGCAGTATTTT.

CDR3 loop: CATPQVGFMNTEAFF. DNA of the CDR3: TGTGCCACACCACAAGTGGGCTTCATGAACACTGAAGCTTTCTTT. The J gene is TRBJ1-1, the V gene TRBV7-2; D not resolved. This CDR3 comprises 15 residues. From germline, CDR1 is SGHTA and CDR2 FQGNSA. Trimming took off 10 bases at V and 0 bases at J, with 18 bases between the two ends. The full variable domain, with the rest looked up from reference TRBV7-2 and TRBJ1-1, is GAGVSQSPSNKVTEKGKDVELRCDPISGHTALYWYRQSLGQGLEFLIYFQGNSAPDKSGLPSDRFSAERTGGSVSTLTIQRTQQEDSAVYLCATPQVGFMNTEAFFGQGTRLTVV.

The chain uses TRBV27 and TRBJ1-2; D gene ambiguous. Per germline, CDR1 MNHEY and CDR2 SMNVEV (reference sequence). The V gene lost 3 bases and the J gene lost 0 bases, with 8 bases spanning the gap. CDR3 length: 14 residues. Here the CDR3 DNA reads TGTGCCAGCAGTTTTCTCGGTCCTAACTATGGCTACACCTTC. It yields the protein CASSFLGPNYGYTF.

The V call is TRBV2, the J call TRBJ1-2, with 10 bases aligning to TRBD1. The CDR3 runs to 13 residues. Per the germline V gene, CDR1 is SNHLY and CDR2 is FYNNEI. The V segment lost 1 base and the J segment 9 bases; nucleotides outside the gene matches: 2. This CDR3 reads CASSEGDRGSYTF. Here the CDR3 DNA reads TGTGCCAGCAGTGAAGGGGACAGGGGCAGCTACACCTTC.

The chain recombines TRBV15 with TRBJ2-3; TRBD2 matches 8 bases. V was clipped by 3 bases and J by 6 bases; unmatched bases: 14. Germline V gives CDR1 LNHNV, CDR2 YYDKDF (reference sequence). The CDR3 length is 17 residues. CDR3 sequence reads: CATSRHAGTSLLDTQYF. The CDR3 region has the DNA TGTGCCACCAGCAGGCATGCCGGGACTAGTCTCTTGGATACGCAGTATTTT.

The chain recombines TRBV5-1 with TRBJ2-2; D might be TRBD1 (6 bases). The CDR3 has 19 residues. The germline gives CDR1 SGHRS, CDR2 YFSETQ. V shed 5 bases and J shed 1 base, with 24 bases lying between them. The CDR3 loop is CASSTTPQGLQMNTGELFF. CDR3 nucleotide sequence: TGCGCCAGCAGTACCACACCACAGGGCTTACAAATGAACACCGGGGAGCTGTTTTTT.

The J gene is TRBJ2-1, the V gene TRBV19, with a tentative D call TRBD1 (5 bases). The CDR3 covers 15 residues. V lost 5 bases, J lost 7 bases, and 18 bases lay in between. CDR1 and CDR2 (germline): LNHDA, SQIVND (reference sequence). CDR3: CASSGAGIARNEQFF. The CDR3 DNA reads TGTGCCAGTAGTGGTGCAGGGATCGCGCGAAATGAGCAGTTCTTC.

The table lists this clone with many counts. The chain is built from TRBV11-3 and TRBJ2-3; the D gene is possibly TRBD1 (6 bases). V lost 3 bases and J lost 9, with 13 bases in between. The CDR3 is 13 residues long. Germline V gene sequence: CDR1 SGHNT, CDR2 YENEEA. CDR3 bases: TGTGCCAGCAGCTTCGAGGGGGAGAGGACGCAGTATTTT. The encoded protein is CASSFEGERTQYF.

J is TRBJ2-5 and V is TRBV30, with 8 nucleotides matching TRBD1. The germline V gene encodes CDR1 GTSNPN and CDR2 SVGIG (reference sequence). The CDR3 runs to 13 residues. The CDR3 DNA follows: TGTGCTAGGACAGGGTCCCCTCAAGAGACCCAGTACTTC. Translating it yields CARTGSPQETQYF.

The chain carries TRBV5-4 and TRBJ2-7, with TRBD2 matching 8 bases. The CDR3 consists of 16 residues. The trim removed 3 bases at V and 3 bases at J, leaving 11 bases unmatched. Germline V gene lookup returns CDR1 SGHNT and CDR2 YYREEE (reference sequence). This CDR3 is CASSWDGSGGDYEQYV. In DNA, the CDR3 is TGTGCCAGCAGCTGGGATGGGTCCGGGGGGGACTACGAGCAGTACGTC.

This sequence joins TRBV18 and TRBJ1-5; TRBD1 matches 10 bases. Germline V CDR1 and CDR2: KGHSH, LQKENI. This CDR3 spans 18 amino acids. V lost 3 bases, J lost 5 bases, and 13 bases stayed unmatched. This CDR3 reads CASSPLVGTGAADQPQHF. The CDR3 DNA is TGTGCCAGCTCACCCCTCGTAGGGACAGGGGCAGCGGATCAGCCCCAGCATTTT. Based on the CDR3 plus reference TRBV18 and TRBJ1-5, the full variable domain is NAGVMQNPRHLVRRRGQEARLRCSPMKGHSHVYWYRQLPEEGLKFMVYLQKENIIDESGMPKERFSAEFPKEGPSILRIQQVVRGDSAAYFCASSPLVGTGAADQPQHFGDGTRLSIL.

This clone was seen a few times. V and J are TRBV6-1 and TRBJ2-7, with a tentative D call TRBD1 (6 bases). V dropped 0 bases and J dropped 2 bases, with 14 bases sitting between them. The CDR3 has 16 residues. The germline gives CDR1 MNHNS, CDR2 SASEGT. CDR3 residues: CASSEALGGGPYEQYF. DNA of the CDR3: TGTGCCAGCAGTGAAGCGCTTGGTGGGGGCCCCTACGAGCAGTACTTC.

This chain uses TRBV2 with TRBJ1-5; 7 bases are a match to TRBD1. CDR3 length: 14 residues. In germline, CDR1 is SNHLY, CDR2 FYNNEI. Trimming at V came to 4 bases and at J to 4 bases, leaving 4 bases not matched to a gene. The CDR3: CASSGDSRNQPQHF. The CDR3 bases are TGTGCCAGCAGTGGGGACAGCCGAAATCAGCCCCAGCATTTT.

The chain recombines TRBV24-1 with TRBJ1-1; D possibly corresponds to TRBD1 (5 bases). This CDR3 is 17 amino acids long. CDR1 and CDR2 from the germline V gene are KGHDR and SFDVKD. Trimming shortened V by 1 base and J by 3 bases, and 17 bases separated the two germline ends. In DNA form, the CDR3 reads TGTGCCACCAGTGATTTTCGTACAGCCGCGGGGGACACTGAAGCTTTCTTT. Translated, it gives CATSDFRTAAGDTEAFF.